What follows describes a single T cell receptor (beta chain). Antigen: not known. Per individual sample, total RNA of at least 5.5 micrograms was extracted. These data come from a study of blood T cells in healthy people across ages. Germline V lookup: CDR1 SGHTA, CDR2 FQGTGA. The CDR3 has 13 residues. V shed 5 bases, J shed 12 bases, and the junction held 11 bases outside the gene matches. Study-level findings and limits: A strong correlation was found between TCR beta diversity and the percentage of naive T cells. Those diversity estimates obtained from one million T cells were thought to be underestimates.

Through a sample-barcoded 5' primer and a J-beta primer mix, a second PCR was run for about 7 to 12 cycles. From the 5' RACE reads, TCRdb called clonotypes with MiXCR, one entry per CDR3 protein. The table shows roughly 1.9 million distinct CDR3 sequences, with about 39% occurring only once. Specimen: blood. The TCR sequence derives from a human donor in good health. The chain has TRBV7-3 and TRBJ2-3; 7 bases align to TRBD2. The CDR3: CASSPSGVAGQYF. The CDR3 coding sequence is TGTGCCAGCAGCCCCTCGGGAGTAGCGGGCCAGTATTTT. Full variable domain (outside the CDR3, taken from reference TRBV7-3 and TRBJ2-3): GAGVSQTPSNKVTEKGKYVELRCDPISGHTALYWYRQSLGQGPEFLIYFQGTGAADDSGLPNDRFFAVRPEGSVSTLKIQRTERGDSAVYLCASSPSGVAGQYFGPGTRLTVL.